This T cell receptor (beta chain) was identified during a study of radiation and T cells in renal cell carcinoma. Looking at the study overall: Nephrectomy followed 15 Gy stereotactic body radiation by 4 weeks.

Assay: immunoSEQ multiplex PCR; the TCRdb copy retains only in-frame clones and omits some. The data hold about 150,000 clones, with approximately 90% observed a single time. This clone has only a few counts. The antigen remains undetermined. Study-wide results and limits: Pretreatment tumor biopsies were lacking, so baseline clonotypes are unknown.

Time point of the sample: blood 2 weeks post-SBRT. Treatment in this sample: 15 Gy SBRT to primary tumor, nephrectomy 4 weeks later. CDR1 and CDR2 (germline): SGHTA, FQGNSA. The CDR3 spans 15 residues. V lost 2 bases, J lost 7 bases, and 14 bases lay in between. Sequencing was performed on blood, taken from a patient whose treatment included radiotherapy and nephrectomy. The J gene is TRBJ1-4, the V gene TRBV7-2; unclear D gene. This sequence originates from a woman aged 45-59 years with renal cell carcinoma. The CDR3 region has the DNA TGTGCCAGCAGCTTAAGTGCAGGCTACGGTGAAAAACTGTTTTTT. It encodes CASSLSAGYGEKLFF.